The T cell receptor (beta chain) described here comes from a study of human CD8 memory T cell subsets. Measured by frequency, this clonotype is medium-sized. Its antigen is not known. Libraries targeted TCR beta using 5' RACE with UMIs. TCRdb reprocessed the 5' RACE reads, keeping one entry per CDR3 protein, no DNA. There are 10,000 or so distinct CDR3 sequences in the sample, with 15% held by the top ten. This CDR3 has 15 residues. CDR1 and CDR2 from the germline V gene are WSHSY and SAAADI. Study results and limitations: According to Chao1 estimates, stem-like memory T cells seemed more diverse than precursor exhausted T cells were.

Sequences were obtained from CD8+ stem-like memory T cells (TSCM and TCM) sorted from PBMCs. Subset noted: stem-like memory CD8 T cells (TSTEM), CCR7+ PD-1- TIGIT-. The sequence was obtained from a human donor in good health. The V and J genes are TRBV10-2 and TRBJ2-3; TCRdb outputs TRBD2, but without DNA this stays unchecked. The CDR3 reads CASSEGGLAGDTQYF.